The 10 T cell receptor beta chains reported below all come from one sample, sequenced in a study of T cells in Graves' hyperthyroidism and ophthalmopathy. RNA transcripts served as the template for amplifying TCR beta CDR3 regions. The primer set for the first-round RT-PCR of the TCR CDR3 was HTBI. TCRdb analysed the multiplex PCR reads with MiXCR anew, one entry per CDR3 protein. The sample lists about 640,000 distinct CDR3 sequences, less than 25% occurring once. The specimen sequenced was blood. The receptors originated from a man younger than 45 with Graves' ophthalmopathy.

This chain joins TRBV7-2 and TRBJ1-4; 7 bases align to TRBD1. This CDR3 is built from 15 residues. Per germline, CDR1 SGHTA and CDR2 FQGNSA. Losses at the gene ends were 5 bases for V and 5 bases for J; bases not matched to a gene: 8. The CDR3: CASSPDRAGNEKLFF. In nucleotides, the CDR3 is TGTGCCAGCAGCCCCGACAGGGCGGGGAATGAAAAACTGTTTTTT.

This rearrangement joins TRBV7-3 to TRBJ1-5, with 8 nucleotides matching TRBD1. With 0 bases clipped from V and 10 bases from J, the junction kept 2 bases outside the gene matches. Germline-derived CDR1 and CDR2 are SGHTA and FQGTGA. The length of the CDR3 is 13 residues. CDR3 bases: TGTGCCAGCAGCTTAACGGGGACAGGCCCCCAGCATTTT. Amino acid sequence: CASSLTGTGPQHF.

The CDR3 protein is CSAREGIRRGLYGYTF. CDR3 bases: TGCAGTGCTAGAGAAGGAATACGGAGGGGCTTGTATGGCTACACCTTC. This sequence joins TRBV20-1 and TRBJ1-2, with D tentatively TRBD1 (5 bases). V lost 0 bases, J lost 5 bases, and 19 bases lay in between. The CDR3 runs to 16 residues. The germline CDR1 and CDR2 sequences are DFQATT and SNEGSKA (reference sequence).

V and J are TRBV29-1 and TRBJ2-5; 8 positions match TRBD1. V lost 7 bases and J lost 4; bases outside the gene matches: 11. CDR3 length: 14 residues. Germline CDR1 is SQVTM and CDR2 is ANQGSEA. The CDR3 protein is CSARTGRDLETQYF. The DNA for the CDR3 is TGCAGCGCCCGGACAGGGAGAGATTTAGAGACCCAGTACTTC.

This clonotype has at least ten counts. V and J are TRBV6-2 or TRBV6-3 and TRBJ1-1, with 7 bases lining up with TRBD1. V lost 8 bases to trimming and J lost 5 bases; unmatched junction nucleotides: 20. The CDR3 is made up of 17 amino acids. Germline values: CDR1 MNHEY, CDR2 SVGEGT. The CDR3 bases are TGTGCCAGCGCCGCGGTGGTGACAGGGACTGGGGGGACTGAAGCTTTCTTT. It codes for CASAAVVTGTGGTEAFF.

The CDR3 nucleotides read TGCGCCAGCAGATCCCAGGGGTTAGCCAAAAACATTCAGTACTTC. It yields the protein CASRSQGLAKNIQYF. V and J are TRBV5-1 and TRBJ2-4; D might be TRBD1 (6 bases). Trimming took 5 bases from V and 0 from J, leaving 12 bases between them. Germline V gene data show CDR1 as SGHRS and CDR2 as YFSETQ. The CDR3 runs to 15 residues.

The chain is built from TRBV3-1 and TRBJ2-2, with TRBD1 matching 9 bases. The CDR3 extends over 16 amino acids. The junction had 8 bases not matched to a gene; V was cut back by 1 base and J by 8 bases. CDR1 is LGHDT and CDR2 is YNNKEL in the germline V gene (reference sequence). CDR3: CASSQGTGGASGELFF. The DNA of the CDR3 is TGTGCCAGCAGCCAAGGCACAGGGGGCGCGTCAGGGGAGCTGTTTTTT.

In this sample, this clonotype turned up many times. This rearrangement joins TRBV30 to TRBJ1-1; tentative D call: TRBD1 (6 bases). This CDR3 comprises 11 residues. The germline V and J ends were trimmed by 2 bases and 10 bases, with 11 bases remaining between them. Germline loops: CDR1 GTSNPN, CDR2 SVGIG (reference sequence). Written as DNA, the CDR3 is TGTGCCTGGAGTAGGGGGGGGAGAGCTTTCTTT. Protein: CAWSRGGRAFF.

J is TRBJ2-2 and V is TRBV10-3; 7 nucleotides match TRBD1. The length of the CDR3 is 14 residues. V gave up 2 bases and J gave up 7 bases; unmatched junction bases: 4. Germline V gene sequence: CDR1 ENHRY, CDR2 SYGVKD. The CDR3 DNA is TGTGCCATCAGTGAGAAGGGGGCGGACGGGGAGCTGTTTTTT. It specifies CAISEKGADGELFF.

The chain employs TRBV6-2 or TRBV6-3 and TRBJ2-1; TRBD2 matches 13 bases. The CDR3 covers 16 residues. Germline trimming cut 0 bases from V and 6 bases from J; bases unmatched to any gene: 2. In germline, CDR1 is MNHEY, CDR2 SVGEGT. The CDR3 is CASSYSLAGGVNEQFF. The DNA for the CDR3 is TGTGCCAGCAGTTACTCACTAGCGGGAGGGGTCAATGAGCAGTTCTTC.